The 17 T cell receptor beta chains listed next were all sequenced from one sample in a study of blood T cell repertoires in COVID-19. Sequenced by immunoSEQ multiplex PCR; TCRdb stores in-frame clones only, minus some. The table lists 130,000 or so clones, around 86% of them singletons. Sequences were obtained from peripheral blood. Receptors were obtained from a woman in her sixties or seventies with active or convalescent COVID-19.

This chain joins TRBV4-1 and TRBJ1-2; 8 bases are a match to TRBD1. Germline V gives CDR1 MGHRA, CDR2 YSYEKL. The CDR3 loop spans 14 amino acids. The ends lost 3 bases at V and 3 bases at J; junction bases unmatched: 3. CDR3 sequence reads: CASSQNRGDYGYTF. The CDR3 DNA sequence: TGCGCCAGCAGCCAGAACAGGGGGGACTATGGCTACACCTTC.

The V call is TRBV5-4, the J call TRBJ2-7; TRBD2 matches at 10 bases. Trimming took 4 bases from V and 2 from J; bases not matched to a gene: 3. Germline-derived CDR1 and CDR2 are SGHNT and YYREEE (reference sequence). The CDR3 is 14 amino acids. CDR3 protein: CASSKSGGAYEQYV. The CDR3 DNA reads TGTGCCAGCAGCAAGAGCGGGGGGGCCTACGAGCAGTACGTC.

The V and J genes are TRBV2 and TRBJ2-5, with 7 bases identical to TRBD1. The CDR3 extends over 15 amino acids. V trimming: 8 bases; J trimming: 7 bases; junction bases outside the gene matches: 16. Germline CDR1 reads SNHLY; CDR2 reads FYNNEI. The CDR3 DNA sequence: TGTGCCAGCGCCCGGGACAGCAACAACCTAGTGACCCAGTACTTC. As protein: CASARDSNNLVTQYF.

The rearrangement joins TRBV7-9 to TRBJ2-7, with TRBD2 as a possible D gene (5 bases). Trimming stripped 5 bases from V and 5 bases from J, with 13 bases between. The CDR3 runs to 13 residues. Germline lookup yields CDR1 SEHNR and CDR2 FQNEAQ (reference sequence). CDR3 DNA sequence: TGTGCCAGCAGCGTCTCCGAGAGGGACGAGCAGTACGTC. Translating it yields CASSVSERDEQYV.

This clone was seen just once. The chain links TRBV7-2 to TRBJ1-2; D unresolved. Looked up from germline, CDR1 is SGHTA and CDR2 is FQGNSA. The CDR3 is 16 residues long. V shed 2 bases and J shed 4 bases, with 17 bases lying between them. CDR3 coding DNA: TGTGCCAGCAGCTTATTAGGTTCGCCCCGGGGCTATGGCTACACCTTC. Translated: CASSLLGSPRGYGYTF.

The CDR3 region has the DNA TGCGCCAGCAGCTTACAGGGTGGTGGAGAGACCCAGTACTTC. Its protein is CASSLQGGGETQYF. The chain uses TRBV5-1 and TRBJ2-5, with a weak D call TRBD1 (6 bases). Per germline, CDR1 SGHRS and CDR2 YFSETQ. The CDR3 has 14 amino acids. V was trimmed by 2 bases and J by 4 bases, leaving 12 bases between them.

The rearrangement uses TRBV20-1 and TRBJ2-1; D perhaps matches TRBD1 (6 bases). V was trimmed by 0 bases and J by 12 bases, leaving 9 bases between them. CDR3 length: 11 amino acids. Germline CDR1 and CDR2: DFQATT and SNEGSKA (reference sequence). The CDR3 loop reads CSARDGQRQFF. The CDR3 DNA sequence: TGCAGTGCTAGAGATGGACAGAGGCAGTTCTTC.

The CDR3 loop is CASSLLEGTQYF. In DNA, the CDR3 is TGTGCCAGCAGTTTACTGGAGGGAACGCAGTATTTT. The rearrangement joins TRBV27 to TRBJ2-3; possible D gene TRBD2, 6 bases. Germline V gives CDR1 MNHEY, CDR2 SMNVEV (reference sequence). V dropped 2 bases and J dropped 9 bases, with 9 bases sitting between them. The CDR3 is 12 residues long.

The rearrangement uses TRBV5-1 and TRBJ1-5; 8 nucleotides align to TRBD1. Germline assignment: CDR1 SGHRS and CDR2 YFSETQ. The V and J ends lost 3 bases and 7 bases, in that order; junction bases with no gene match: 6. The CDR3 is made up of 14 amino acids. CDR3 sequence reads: CASSSGQGEQPQHF. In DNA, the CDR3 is TGCGCCAGCAGCTCCGGACAGGGCGAGCAGCCCCAGCATTTT.

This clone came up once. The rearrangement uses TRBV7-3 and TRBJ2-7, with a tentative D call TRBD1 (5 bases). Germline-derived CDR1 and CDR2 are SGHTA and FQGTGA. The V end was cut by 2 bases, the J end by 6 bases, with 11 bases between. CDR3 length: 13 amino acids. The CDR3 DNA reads TGTGCCAGCAGCTTATGGGGCCGGTCCGAGCAGTACTTC. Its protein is CASSLWGRSEQYF.

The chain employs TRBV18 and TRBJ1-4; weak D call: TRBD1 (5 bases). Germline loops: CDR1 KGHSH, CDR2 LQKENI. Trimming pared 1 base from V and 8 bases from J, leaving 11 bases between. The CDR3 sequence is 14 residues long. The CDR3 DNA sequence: TGTGCCAGCTCACCACAAGGGGTTGGGGAAAAACTGTTTTTT. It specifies CASSPQGVGEKLFF.

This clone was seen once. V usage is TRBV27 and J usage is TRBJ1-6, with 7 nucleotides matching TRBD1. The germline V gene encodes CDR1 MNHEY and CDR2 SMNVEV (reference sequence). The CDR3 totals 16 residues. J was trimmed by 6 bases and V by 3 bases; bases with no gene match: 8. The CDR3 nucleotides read TGTGCCAGCAGTTTCGATCGGACAGGCGTTAATTCACCCCTCCACTTT. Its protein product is CASSFDRTGVNSPLHF.

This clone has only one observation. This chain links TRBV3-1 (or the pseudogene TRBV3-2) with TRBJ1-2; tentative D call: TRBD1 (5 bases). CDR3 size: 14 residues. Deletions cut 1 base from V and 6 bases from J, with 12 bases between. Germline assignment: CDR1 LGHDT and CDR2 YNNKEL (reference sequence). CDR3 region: CASSQVQGTDGYTF. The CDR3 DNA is TGTGCCAGCAGCCAAGTGCAGGGAACCGATGGCTACACCTTC.

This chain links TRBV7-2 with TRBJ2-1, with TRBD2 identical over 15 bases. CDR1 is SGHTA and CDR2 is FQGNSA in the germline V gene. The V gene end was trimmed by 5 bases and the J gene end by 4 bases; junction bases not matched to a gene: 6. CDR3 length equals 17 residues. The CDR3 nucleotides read TGTGCCAGCAGCAGGGGACTAGCGGGGGGCTCATACAATGAGCAGTTCTTC. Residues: CASSRGLAGGSYNEQFF.

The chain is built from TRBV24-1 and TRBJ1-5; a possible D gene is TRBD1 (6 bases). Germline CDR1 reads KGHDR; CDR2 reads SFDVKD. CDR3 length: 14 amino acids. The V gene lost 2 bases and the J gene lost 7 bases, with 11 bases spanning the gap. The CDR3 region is CATSDWTVGQPQHF. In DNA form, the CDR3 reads TGTGCCACCAGTGATTGGACAGTCGGCCAGCCCCAGCATTTT.

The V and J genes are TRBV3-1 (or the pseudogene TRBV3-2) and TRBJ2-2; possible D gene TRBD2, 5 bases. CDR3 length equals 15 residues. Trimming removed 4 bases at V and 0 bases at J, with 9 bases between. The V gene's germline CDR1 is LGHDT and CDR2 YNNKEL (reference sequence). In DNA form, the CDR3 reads TGTGCCAGCAGCCCTCGGACTGCGAACACCGGGGAGCTGTTTTTT. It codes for CASSPRTANTGELFF.

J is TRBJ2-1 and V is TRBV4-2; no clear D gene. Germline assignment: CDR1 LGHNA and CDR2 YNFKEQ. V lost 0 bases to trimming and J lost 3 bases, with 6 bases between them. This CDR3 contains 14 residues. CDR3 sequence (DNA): TGTGCCAGCAGCCAAGACTACGACTACAATGAGCAGTTCTTC. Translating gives CASSQDYDYNEQFF.